A selection of T cell receptor beta chains follows, all from one sample in a study of blood T cell repertoires in COVID-19. Clones were read by immunoSEQ multiplex PCR, and TCRdb kept only the in-frame ones, dropping some. The sample lists approximately 110,000 clones; 75% to 90% were seen once. The sample was peripheral blood. The receptor source for this set is a woman in her seventies with acute or convalescent COVID-19. The CDR3 runs from the conserved cysteine through the conserved F or W. Fields, in order: CDR3 length, J gene, V gene, CDR3 protein.

>14|TRBJ1-2|TRBV6-1
CASSELYRAAGYTF
>13|TRBJ2-7|TRBV2
CASCQTSGTGLYF
>16|TRBJ2-7|TRBV6-5
CASSYFGGGSSYEQYF
>14|TRBJ1-6|TRBV7-3
CASSAGQEDSPLHF
>14|TRBJ2-5|TRBV5-1
CASSFGLARETQYF
>17|TRBJ2-7|TRBV4-1
CASSQESGDFRGYEQYF
>14|TRBJ1-5|TRBV28
CAAKEAGSNQPQHF
>12|TRBJ2-7|TRBV6-5
CASTGLSYEQYF
>20|TRBJ2-7|TRBV9
CASSVSQATSGKPTAYEQYF
>13|TRBJ2-7|TRBV18
CASSPTGGGEQYF
>17|TRBJ1-5|TRBV19
CASSIVLGQGSNQPQHF
>18|TRBJ2-1|TRBV5-6
CASSLDPSGVWASNEQFF
>16|TRBJ2-3|TRBV10-2
CASSEGQGSSTDTQYF
>13|TRBJ1-1|TRBV18
CASSQGANTEAFF
>15|TRBJ2-2|TRBV24-1
CATSDWNRDTGELFF
>13|TRBJ1-1|TRBV5-1
CASSLATGGEAFF
>13|TRBJ1-3|TRBV10-3
CALGGSSGNTIYF
>15|TRBJ1-4|TRBV6-1
CASSDPGLEDEKLFF
>19|TRBJ2-1|TRBV24-1
CATSDFRRTSGGPGNEQFF
>16|TRBJ1-1|TRBV10-3
CAISETGTVMNTEAFF
>14|TRBJ1-4|TRBV3-1/TRBV3-2
CASSQRGGGEKLFF
>13|TRBJ2-1|TRBV19
CASTRNTGNEQFF
>14|TRBJ2-3|TRBV12-5
CASGFRQNTDTQYF
>14|TRBJ1-6|TRBV6-1
CASSEGTEKSPLHF
>12|TRBJ2-3|TRBV13
CASSSSGDTQYF
>17|TRBJ2-2|TRBV5-6
CASSLLVTGANTGELFF
>15|TRBJ1-1|TRBV6-5
CASSYFGGVNTEAFF
>15|TRBJ2-1|TRBV3-1/TRBV3-2
CASSQDLGGYNEQFF
>15|TRBJ2-2|TRBV5-8
CASSDRVNPTGELFF
>15|TRBJ2-2|TRBV2
CASRPRPGITGELFF
>14|TRBJ2-3|TRBV7-2
CASSLGLATDTQYF